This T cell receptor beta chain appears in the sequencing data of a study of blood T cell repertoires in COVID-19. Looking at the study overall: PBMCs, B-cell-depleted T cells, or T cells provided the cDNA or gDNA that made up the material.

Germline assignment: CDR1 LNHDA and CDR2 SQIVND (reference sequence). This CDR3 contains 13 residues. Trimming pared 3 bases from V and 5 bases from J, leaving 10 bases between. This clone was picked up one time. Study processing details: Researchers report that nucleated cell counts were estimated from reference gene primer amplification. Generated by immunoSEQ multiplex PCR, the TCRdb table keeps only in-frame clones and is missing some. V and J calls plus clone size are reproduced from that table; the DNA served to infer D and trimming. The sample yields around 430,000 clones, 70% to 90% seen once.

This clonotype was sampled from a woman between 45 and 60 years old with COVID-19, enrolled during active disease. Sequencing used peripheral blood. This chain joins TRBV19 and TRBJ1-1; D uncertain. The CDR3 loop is CASSIPGWTEAFF. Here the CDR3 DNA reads TGTGCCAGTAGTATCCCGGGGTGGACTGAAGCTTTCTTT.